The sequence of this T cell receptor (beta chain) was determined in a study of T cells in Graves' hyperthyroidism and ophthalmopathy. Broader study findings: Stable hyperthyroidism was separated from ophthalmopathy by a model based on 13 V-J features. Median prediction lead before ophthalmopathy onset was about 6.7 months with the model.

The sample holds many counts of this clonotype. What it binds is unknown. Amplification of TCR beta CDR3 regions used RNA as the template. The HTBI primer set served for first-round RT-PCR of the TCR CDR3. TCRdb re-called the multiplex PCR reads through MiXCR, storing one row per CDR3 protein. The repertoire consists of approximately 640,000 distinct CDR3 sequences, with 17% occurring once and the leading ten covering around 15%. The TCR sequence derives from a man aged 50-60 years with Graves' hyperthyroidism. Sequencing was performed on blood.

The DNA for the CDR3 is TGTGCCAGCAGTGAATTGGGGGGCGCAACCAATCAAGAGACCCAGTACTTC. Translating it yields CASSELGGATNQETQYF. V gene TRBV6-1 combines with J gene TRBJ2-5; possibly TRBD1 or TRBD2 for D (6 bases each). Germline V gene sequence: CDR1 MNHNS, CDR2 SASEGT. CDR3 length: 17 residues. V was pared by 2 bases and J by 2 bases, with 18 bases between.